Listed here are 6 T cell receptor beta chains from one sample, sequenced in a study of T cell changes during pregnancy in multiple sclerosis. Assay used: immunoSEQ multiplex PCR; TCRdb lists only in-frame clones, some missing. The sample gives tens of thousands of clones, 80% to 95% of which show up once; approximately 1.5% is in the top ten. The sample in question was peripheral blood, obtained in the second trimester of pregnancy. The receptors were gathered from a female donor with multiple sclerosis, enrolled in a pregnancy study.

This clone occurred once. This chain connects TRBV11-2 to TRBJ2-1; 10 nucleotides line up with TRBD2. Germline V gene lookup returns CDR1 SGHAT and CDR2 FQNNGV. V lost 5 bases and J lost 3; bases outside the gene matches: 13. The CDR3 has 18 amino acids. The CDR3: CASSLAEVLAGDYNEQFF. The CDR3 DNA reads as TGTGCCAGCAGCCTAGCCGAGGTCCTAGCGGGAGACTACAATGAGCAGTTCTTC.

In its sample, this clone was seen once. This chain links TRBV11-3 with TRBJ2-6; no definite D call. Deletions cut 5 bases from V and 4 bases from J, with 6 bases between. The CDR3 spans 13 residues. Germline values: CDR1 SGHNT, CDR2 YENEEA. CDR3 protein: CASSLGGANVLTF. CDR3 in DNA: TGTGCCAGCAGCCTGGGCGGGGCCAACGTCCTGACTTTC.

V usage is TRBV9 and J usage is TRBJ2-2; D might be TRBD1 (6 bases). This CDR3 spans 17 amino acids. CDR1 SGDLS and CDR2 YYNGEE come from the germline V gene. Trimming removed 0 bases from V and 5 bases from J, with 17 bases in between. The CDR3 is CASSVGNRVGVTGELFF. DNA of the CDR3: TGTGCCAGCAGCGTAGGCAACAGGGTAGGGGTGACCGGGGAGCTGTTTTTT. The complete variable domain, with remaining parts taken from reference TRBV9 and TRBJ2-2, reads DSGVTQTPKHLITATGQRVTLRCSPRSGDLSVYWYQQSLDQGLQFLIQYYNGEERAKGNILERFSAQQFPDLHSELNLSSLELGDSALYFCASSVGNRVGVTGELFFGEGSRLTVL.

This rearrangement joins TRBV11-2 to TRBJ2-1; TRBD2 is a possible D gene (7 bases). Germline assignment: CDR1 SGHAT and CDR2 FQNNGV. This CDR3 spans 11 amino acids. V was shortened by 8 bases and J by 8 bases, with 10 bases between the two germline ends. In nucleotides, the CDR3 is TGTGCCAGCTGGGAGGGGGATGAGCAGTTCTTC. Translated: CASWEGDEQFF.

The chain has TRBV27 and TRBJ2-1, with 8 bases matching TRBD1. CDR1 MNHEY and CDR2 SMNVEV come from the germline V gene (reference sequence). Trimming cost V 5 bases and J 5 bases; bases outside gene matches: 8. CDR3 length: 15 residues. CDR3 loop: CASSRAGTGDNEQFF. As DNA, the CDR3 is TGTGCCAGCAGTCGGGCCGGGACAGGCGACAATGAGCAGTTCTTC.

The count of this clone is one. The rearrangement joins TRBV5-5 to TRBJ1-5, with 10 bases matching TRBD1. The germline gives CDR1 SGHKS, CDR2 YYEKEE (reference sequence). The CDR3 totals 15 residues. The V gene end was trimmed by 2 bases and the J gene end by 6 bases; junction bases not matched to a gene: 5. Here the CDR3 reads CASSLGTGEGQPQHF. The CDR3 DNA is TGTGCCAGCAGCTTAGGGACAGGGGAAGGTCAGCCCCAGCATTTT.